The 24 T cell receptor beta chains listed next were all sequenced from one sample in a study of regulatory T cells in long-lasting Graves disease. Time point defined: persistent/refractory GD, antithyroid drugs over 5 years with positive TRAb. From PBMCs, RNA was extracted and then used to make the TCR library. According to the study, TCR beta libraries were built with iRepertoire HTBI primers and CDR3-region Arm-PCR. TCRdb fed the multiplex PCR reads into MiXCR, producing one record per CDR3 protein. The repertoire holds about 430,000 distinct CDR3 sequences, with around a fifth as singletons. The sequences come from peripheral blood mononuclear cells (PBMCs), collected when the disease was refractory, from a patient treated with antithyroid drugs. The receptors originated from a female donor with Graves disease.

The sample holds a few counts of this clonotype. The gene calls are TRBV10-2 and TRBJ2-7; the D gene is possibly TRBD2 (6 bases). CDR3 length: 12 residues. Deletions cut 5 bases from V and 6 bases from J, with 11 bases between. Germline CDR1 WSHSY, CDR2 SAAADI. DNA of the CDR3: TGCGCCAGCAGTCCGACTAGGGGCGAGCAGTACTTC. Translated, it gives CASSPTRGEQYF.

This clonotype was found a few times. The rearrangement uses TRBV6-1 and TRBJ2-4; tentative D call: TRBD2 (7 bases). The CDR3 loop spans 13 amino acids. The germline V and J ends were trimmed by 7 bases and 12 bases, with 19 bases remaining between them. Germline values: CDR1 MNHNS, CDR2 SASEGT. The CDR3 nucleotides are TGTGCCAGCACTCGGGGGGCCCCGTCGACTCAGTACTTC. Amino acids: CASTRGAPSTQYF.

This clonotype has a count of ten or more. The J gene is TRBJ1-1, the V gene TRBV2; possible D gene TRBD1, 5 bases. This CDR3 region has 14 residues. Trimming cost V 7 bases and J 6 bases, with 18 bases left between them. From germline, CDR1 is SNHLY and CDR2 FYNNEI. CDR3 region: CASNRGAGFAEAFF. The CDR3 DNA sequence: TGTGCCAGCAATAGGGGTGCGGGGTTCGCTGAAGCTTTCTTT.

V gene TRBV30 combines with J gene TRBJ1-2; 10 positions agree with TRBD1. The CDR3 runs 15 residues. CDR1 is GTSNPN and CDR2 is SVGIG in the germline V gene (reference sequence). J gave up 4 bases and V 2 bases, and 7 bases lay outside the gene matches. The CDR3 region has the DNA TGTGCCTGGAGTCCACCGGGACAGGGGCTCTATGGCTACACCTTC. It is translated as CAWSPPGQGLYGYTF.

There are many counts of this clonotype. V usage is TRBV2 and J usage is TRBJ2-2; no clear D. The CDR3 contains 12 residues. Germline V lookup: CDR1 SNHLY, CDR2 FYNNEI. Trimming cost V 8 bases and J 3 bases, with 7 bases left between them. In DNA, the CDR3 is TGTGCCAGCGGGTGGGACACCGGGGAGCTGTTTTTT. This codes for CASGWDTGELFF.

This clonotype appeared a few times. The chain links TRBV7-9 to TRBJ2-7, with D uncertain. The V gene lost 1 base and the J gene lost 5 bases, with 9 bases spanning the gap. Per germline, CDR1 SEHNR and CDR2 FQNEAQ (reference sequence). The CDR3 runs to 13 residues. The DNA of the CDR3 is TGTGCCAGCAGCTTAGACATTCGGAACGAGCAGTACTTC. As protein: CASSLDIRNEQYF.

Many counts were recorded for this clonotype. The chain combines TRBV6-5 with TRBJ2-7; D gene uncertain. The V gene lost 0 bases and the J gene lost 6 bases, with 3 bases spanning the gap. The germline V gene encodes CDR1 MNHEY and CDR2 SVGAGI. The CDR3 contains 11 residues. The CDR3 DNA is TGTGCCAGCAGTTACTCGACCGAGCAGTACTTC. This sequence encodes CASSYSTEQYF.

Worth noting for this clonotype: This clone may be a read error of a much larger clone one base away. The genes are TRBV10-2 and TRBJ2-7, with 7 bases aligning to TRBD1. The J segment lost 5 bases and the V segment lost 6 bases, leaving 7 bases of the junction unmatched. The V gene's germline CDR1 is WSHSY and CDR2 SAAADI. The CDR3 is made up of 13 amino acids. The CDR3 region has the DNA TGCGCCAGCAGCCACACAGGGGACAACGAGCAGTACTTC. This encodes CASSHTGDNEQYF.

This clonotype occurred a few times. This chain links TRBV12-3 or TRBV12-4 with TRBJ2-1; no firm D call. Trimming left V 9 bases short and J 1 base short, with 10 bases between. The CDR3 runs 13 residues. The CDR3 DNA sequence: TGTGCCAGTGGTGCGAATTCCTACAATGAGCAGTTCTTC. Its translation: CASGANSYNEQFF.

The chain recombines TRBV9 with TRBJ2-6, with 9 positions matching TRBD1. The germline V gene has CDR1 SGDLS and CDR2 YYNGEE. The trim removed 4 bases at V and 0 bases at J, leaving 8 bases unmatched. The CDR3 loop spans 18 amino acids. The CDR3 region has the DNA TGTGCCAGCAGCCCAAGACAGGGGGTATCCTCTGGGGCCAACGTCCTGACTTTC. Protein: CASSPRQGVSSGANVLTF.

This clonotype was observed a handful of times. The V call is TRBV5-4, the J call TRBJ1-2, with TRBD1 as a possible D gene (5 bases). Germline values: CDR1 SGHNT, CDR2 YYREEE (reference sequence). The length of the CDR3 is 14 residues. The V end was cut by 5 bases, the J end by 0 bases, with 11 bases between. The CDR3 is CASSGAGTNYGYTF. The CDR3 nucleotides read TGTGCCAGCAGTGGGGCAGGAACTAACTATGGCTACACCTTC.

The chain has TRBV18 and TRBJ1-5; D is ambiguous. Germline lookup yields CDR1 KGHSH and CDR2 LQKENI. There are 15 residues in the CDR3. V was clipped by 2 bases and J by 0 bases, with 8 bases between them. The DNA for the CDR3 is TGTGCCAGCTCACCAACGGCGGGTAGCAATCAGCCCCAGCATTTT. It specifies CASSPTAGSNQPQHF.

This clonotype was seen a handful of times. The chain links TRBV28 to TRBJ2-3, with TRBD2 matching over 7 bases. The CDR3 has 17 amino acids. J was trimmed by 0 bases and V by 6 bases; bases with no gene match: 12. In germline, CDR1 is MDHEN, CDR2 SYDVKM. CDR3 residues: CASRLGSSGHSTDTQYF. Here the CDR3 DNA reads TGTGCCAGCAGACTGGGGAGTAGCGGGCACAGCACAGATACGCAGTATTTT.

This clonotype was seen only a few times. This rearrangement joins TRBV20-1 to TRBJ2-1; the match to TRBD2 covers 15 bases. Trimming cost V 0 bases and J 4 bases; bases outside gene matches: 4. The germline V gene has CDR1 DFQATT and CDR2 SNEGSKA (reference sequence). The CDR3 loop spans 17 amino acids. Here the CDR3 DNA reads TGCAGTGCTAGAGATCGAGGACTAGCGGGAGGGTACAATGAGCAGTTCTTC. Translation: CSARDRGLAGGYNEQFF.

This clonotype was seen at least ten times. The chain combines TRBV28 with TRBJ2-2; no firm D call. Germline CDR1 MDHEN, CDR2 SYDVKM. V was trimmed by 6 bases and J by 6 bases, leaving 17 bases between them. The CDR3 loop spans 15 amino acids. The CDR3 coding sequence is TGTGCCAGCAGGACCCAGGAGCTGGGTGCCGGGGAGCTGTTTTTT. Protein: CASRTQELGAGELFF.

This clonotype was seen only a few times. The chain combines TRBV28 with TRBJ1-3, with a possible D match to TRBD1 (5 bases). The CDR3 has 16 amino acids. CDR1 MDHEN and CDR2 SYDVKM come from the germline V gene. V shed 4 bases and J shed 4 bases, with 17 bases lying between them. The CDR3 reads CASSSPGTHPGNTIYF. The CDR3 DNA is TGTGCCAGCAGTTCTCCCGGGACCCACCCGGGAAACACCATATATTTT.

Comment on this clonotype: This may arise from a read error, as a much more abundant clone is one base away. This rearrangement joins TRBV15 to TRBJ2-2, with D perhaps matching TRBD1 or TRBD2 (6 bases each). Germline lookup yields CDR1 LNHNV and CDR2 YYDKDF (reference sequence). The CDR3 runs to 18 residues. CDR3 amino acids: CATSSDRGGLGFTWELFF. CDR3 coding DNA: TGTGCCACCAGCAGTGATCGAGGGGGGCTCGGATTCACCTGGGAGCTGTTTTTT. The entire variable domain, with the rest obtained from reference TRBV15 and TRBJ2-2, is as follows: DAMVIQNPRYQVTQFGKPVTLSCSQTLNHNVMYWYQQKSSQAPKLLFHYYDKDFNNEADTPDNFQSRRPNTSFCFLDIRSPGLGDTAMYLCATSSDRGGLGFTWELFFGEGSRLTVL.

This clonotype was seen a few times. The V and J genes are TRBV7-6 and TRBJ2-5, with 9 bases that match TRBD1. J was trimmed by 5 bases and V by 4 bases; bases with no gene match: 8. CDR3 size: 15 residues. The germline gives CDR1 SGHVS, CDR2 FNYEAQ. CDR3 bases: TGTGCCAGCAGCTCCACAGGGGGCGTCGGGGAGACCCAGTACTTC. It is translated as CASSSTGGVGETQYF. Combining the CDR3 with reference TRBV7-6 and TRBJ2-5 gives the whole variable domain GAGVSQSPRYKVTKRGQDVALRCDPISGHVSLYWYRQALGQGPEFLTYFNYEAQQDKSGLPNDRFSAERPEGSISTLTIQRTEQRDSAMYRCASSSTGGVGETQYFGPGTRLLVL.

At least ten counts were recorded for this clonotype. The chain is built from TRBV6-1 and TRBJ2-2; D ambiguous. The germline V gene encodes CDR1 MNHNS and CDR2 SASEGT. Trimming took off 5 bases at V and 4 bases at J, with 11 bases between the two ends. The CDR3 length is 14 residues. Here the CDR3 DNA reads TGTGCCAGCAGTACGAGGCAGAGCACCGGGGAGCTGTTTTTT. Translated, it gives CASSTRQSTGELFF.

There are many counts of this clonotype. The J gene is TRBJ2-7, the V gene TRBV20-1, with 11 bases matching TRBD1. After removal of 2 bases from V and 4 bases from J, the junction contained 4 bases not matched to a gene. The length of the CDR3 is 14 residues. Germline V gene lookup returns CDR1 DFQATT and CDR2 SNEGSKA (reference sequence). This CDR3 reads CSARWGQGGYEQYF. In DNA, the CDR3 is TGCAGTGCTAGATGGGGACAGGGGGGGTACGAGCAGTACTTC.

This clonotype was seen at least ten times. This chain joins TRBV28 and TRBJ1-1; the D gene is possibly TRBD1 (6 bases). CDR1 and CDR2 from the germline V gene are MDHEN and SYDVKM. The CDR3 covers 13 residues. The V end lost 6 bases, the J end lost 5 bases, and 13 bases lay between the germline ends. Written as DNA, the CDR3 is TGTGCCAGCAGCTTAGGGGGGGGAACTGAAGCTTTCTTT. This codes for CASSLGGGTEAFF.

This clonotype was observed many times. The chain uses TRBV7-8 and TRBJ1-6; D perhaps matches TRBD1 (5 bases). Germline CDR1 and CDR2: SGHVS and FQNEAQ. Trimming took 5 bases from V and 0 from J, leaving 11 bases between them. This CDR3 contains 16 residues. As DNA, the CDR3 is TGTGCCAGCAGCCCCAGGGTGAGCTCCTATAATTCACCCCTCCACTTT. Translation: CASSPRVSSYNSPLHF. Looking up the rest from reference TRBV7-8 and TRBJ1-6 gives the full variable domain: GAGVSQSPRYKVAKRGQDVALRCDPISGHVSLFWYQQALGQGPEFLTYFQNEAQLDKSGLPSDRFFAERPEGSVSTLKIQRTQQEDSAVYLCASSPRVSSYNSPLHFGNGTRLTVT.

In this sample, this clonotype turned up many times. The chain joins TRBV27 to TRBJ2-2; D may be TRBD1 or TRBD2 (5 bases each). The germline V gene has CDR1 MNHEY and CDR2 SMNVEV (reference sequence). V lost 6 bases, J lost 6 bases, and 17 bases lay in between. CDR3 length: 15 residues. Here the CDR3 reads CASSRGQGRSGELFF. Written as DNA, the CDR3 is TGTGCCAGCAGCCGAGGGCAGGGAAGGTCCGGGGAGCTGTTTTTT.

The table lists this clonotype with a few counts. The junction does not match germline at one end; this may be a read error. The V call is TRBV5-5, the J call TRBJ2-3; TRBD1 matches 8 bases. CDR3 length: 15 residues. The germline gives CDR1 SGHKS, CDR2 YYEKEE (reference sequence). The CDR3 loop is CASSLLDRGTDTQYF. CDR3 bases: TGCGCCAGCAGCTTGTTGGACAGGGGCACAGATACGCAGTATTTT.